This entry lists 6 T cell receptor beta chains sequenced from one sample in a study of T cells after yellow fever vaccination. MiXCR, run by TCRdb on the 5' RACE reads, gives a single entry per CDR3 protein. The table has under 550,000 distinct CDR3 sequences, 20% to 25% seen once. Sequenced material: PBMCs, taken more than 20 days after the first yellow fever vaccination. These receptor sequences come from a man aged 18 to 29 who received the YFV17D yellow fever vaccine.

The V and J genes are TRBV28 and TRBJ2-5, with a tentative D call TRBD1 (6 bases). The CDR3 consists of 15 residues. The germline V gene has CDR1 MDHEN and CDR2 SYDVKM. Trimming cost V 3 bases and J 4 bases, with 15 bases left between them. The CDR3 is CASSLWSGGGETQYF. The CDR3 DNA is TGTGCCAGCAGTTTGTGGTCTGGGGGCGGAGAGACCCAGTACTTC.

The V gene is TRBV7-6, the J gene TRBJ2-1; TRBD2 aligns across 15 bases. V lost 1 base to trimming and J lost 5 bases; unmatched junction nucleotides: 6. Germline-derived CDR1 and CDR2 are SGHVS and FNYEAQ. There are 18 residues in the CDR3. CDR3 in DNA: TGTGCCAGCAGCTTAGGTTGGACTAGCGGGGGGGCCCACAATGAGCAGTTCTTC. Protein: CASSLGWTSGGAHNEQFF.

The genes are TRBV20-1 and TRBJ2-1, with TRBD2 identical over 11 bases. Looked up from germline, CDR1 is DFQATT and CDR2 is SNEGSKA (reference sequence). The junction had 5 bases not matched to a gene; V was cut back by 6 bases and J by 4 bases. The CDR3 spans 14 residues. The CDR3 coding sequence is TGCAGTGCCCCCACTAGCGGGGGATACAATGAGCAGTTCTTC. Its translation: CSAPTSGGYNEQFF.

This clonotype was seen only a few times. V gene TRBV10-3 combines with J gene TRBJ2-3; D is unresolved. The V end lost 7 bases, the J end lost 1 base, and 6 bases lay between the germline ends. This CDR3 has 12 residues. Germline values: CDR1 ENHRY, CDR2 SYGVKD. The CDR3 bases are TGTGCCATCAACGACCGCACAGATACGCAGTATTTT. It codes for CAINDRTDTQYF.

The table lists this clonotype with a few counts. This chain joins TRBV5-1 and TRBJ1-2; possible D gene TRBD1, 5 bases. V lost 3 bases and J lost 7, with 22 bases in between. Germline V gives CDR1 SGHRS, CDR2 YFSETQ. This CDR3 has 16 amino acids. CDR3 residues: CASSSPGESESGGYTF. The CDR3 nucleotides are TGCGCCAGCAGCTCCCCGGGGGAGTCTGAGTCTGGTGGCTACACCTTC. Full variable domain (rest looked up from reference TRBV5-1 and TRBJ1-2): KAGVTQTPRYLIKTRGQQVTLSCSPISGHRSVSWYQQTPGQGLQFLFEYFSETQRNKGNFPGRFSGRQFSNSRSEMNVSTLELGDSALYLCASSSPGESESGGYTFGSGTRLTVV.

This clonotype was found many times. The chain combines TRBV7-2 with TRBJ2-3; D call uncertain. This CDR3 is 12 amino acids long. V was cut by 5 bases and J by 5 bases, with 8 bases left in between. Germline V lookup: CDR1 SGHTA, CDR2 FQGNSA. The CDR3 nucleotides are TGTGCCAGCAGCCCCCACTTAGATACGCAGTATTTT. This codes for CASSPHLDTQYF.